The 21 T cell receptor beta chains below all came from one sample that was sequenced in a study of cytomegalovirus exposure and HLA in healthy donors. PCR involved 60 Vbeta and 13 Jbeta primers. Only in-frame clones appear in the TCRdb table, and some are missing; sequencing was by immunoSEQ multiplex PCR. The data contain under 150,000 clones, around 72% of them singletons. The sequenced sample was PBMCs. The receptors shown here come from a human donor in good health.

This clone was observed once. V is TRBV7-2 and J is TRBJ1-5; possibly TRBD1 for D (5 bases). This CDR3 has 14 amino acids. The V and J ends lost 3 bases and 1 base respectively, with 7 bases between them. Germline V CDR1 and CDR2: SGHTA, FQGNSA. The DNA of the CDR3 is TGTGCCAGCAGCTTGACAGTAAGCAATCAGCCCCAGCATTTT. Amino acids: CASSLTVSNQPQHF.

In DNA form, the CDR3 reads TGTGCCAGCAGCTTATATTACGCGGGAGGTTCAGATACGCAGTATTTT. Amino acids: CASSLYYAGGSDTQYF. The chain joins TRBV11-3 to TRBJ2-3, with TRBD2 matching over 8 bases. Germline CDR1 is SGHNT and CDR2 is YENEEA. The CDR3 covers 16 residues. V shed 2 bases and J 4 bases; nucleotides not matched to a gene: 8.

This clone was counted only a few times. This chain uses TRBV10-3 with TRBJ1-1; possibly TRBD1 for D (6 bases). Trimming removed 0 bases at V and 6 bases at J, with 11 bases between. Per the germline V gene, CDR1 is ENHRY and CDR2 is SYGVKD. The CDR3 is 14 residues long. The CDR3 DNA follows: TGTGCCATCAGTGAGTCGAGGGGGTCGGCTGAAGCTTTCTTT. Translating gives CAISESRGSAEAFF.

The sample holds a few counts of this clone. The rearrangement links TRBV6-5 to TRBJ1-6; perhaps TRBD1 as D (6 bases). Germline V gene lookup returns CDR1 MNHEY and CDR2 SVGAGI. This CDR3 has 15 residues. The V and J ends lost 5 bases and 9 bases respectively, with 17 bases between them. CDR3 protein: CASSRADSRGSPLHF. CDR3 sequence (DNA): TGTGCCAGCAGTCGCGCGGACAGTCGAGGTTCACCCCTCCACTTT.

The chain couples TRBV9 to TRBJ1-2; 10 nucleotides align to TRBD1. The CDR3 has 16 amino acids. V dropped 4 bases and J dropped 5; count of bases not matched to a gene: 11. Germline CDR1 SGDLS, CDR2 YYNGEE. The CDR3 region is CASSPRDRGFFYGYTF. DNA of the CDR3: TGTGCCAGCAGCCCCCGGGACAGGGGATTTTTTTATGGCTACACCTTC.

The CDR3 sequence: CASGLVLGREGNGEQFF. The CDR3 coding sequence is TGTGCTAGTGGTTTGGTACTAGGGCGGGAGGGGAACGGTGAGCAGTTCTTC. The chain combines TRBV12-5 with TRBJ2-1; 9 bases match TRBD2. CDR3 length equals 17 residues. The germline V gene encodes CDR1 LGHNT and CDR2 FRNRAP. After removal of 0 bases from V and 9 bases from J, the junction contained 12 bases not matched to a gene. Combining the CDR3 with reference TRBV12-5 and TRBJ2-1 gives the whole variable domain DARVTQTPRHKVTEMGQEVTMRCQPILGHNTVFWYRQTMMQGLELLAYFRNRAPLDDSGMPKDRFSAEMPDATLATLKIQPSEPRDSAVYFCASGLVLGREGNGEQFFGPGTRLTVL.

The CDR3 DNA follows: TGTGCCAGCAGCGCTAGACAGGGAACCGGGGAGCTGTTTTTT. Translating it yields CASSARQGTGELFF. The chain joins TRBV9 to TRBJ2-2, with 7 bases matching TRBD1. V lost 3 bases to trimming and J lost 5 bases; unmatched junction nucleotides: 4. The CDR3 covers 14 residues. Germline loops: CDR1 SGDLS, CDR2 YYNGEE.

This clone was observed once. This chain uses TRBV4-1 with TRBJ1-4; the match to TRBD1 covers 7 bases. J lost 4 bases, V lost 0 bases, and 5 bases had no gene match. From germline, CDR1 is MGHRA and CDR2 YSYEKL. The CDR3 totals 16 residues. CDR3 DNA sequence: TGCGCCAGCAGCCAAGAAGGGGGCAGCCTTAATGAAAAACTGTTTTTT. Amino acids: CASSQEGGSLNEKLFF.

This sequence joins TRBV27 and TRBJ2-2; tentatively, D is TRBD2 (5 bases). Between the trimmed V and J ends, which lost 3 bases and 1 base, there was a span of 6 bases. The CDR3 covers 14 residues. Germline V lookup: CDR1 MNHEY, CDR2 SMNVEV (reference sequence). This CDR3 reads CASSFAGNTGELFF. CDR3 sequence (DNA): TGTGCCAGCAGTTTTGCGGGGAACACCGGGGAGCTGTTTTTT.

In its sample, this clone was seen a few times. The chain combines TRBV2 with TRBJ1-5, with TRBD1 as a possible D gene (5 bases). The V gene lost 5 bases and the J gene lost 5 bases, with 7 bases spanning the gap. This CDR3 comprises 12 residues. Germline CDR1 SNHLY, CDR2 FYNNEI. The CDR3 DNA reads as TGTGCCAGCAGTTTGACAGATCAGCCCCAGCATTTT. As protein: CASSLTDQPQHF.

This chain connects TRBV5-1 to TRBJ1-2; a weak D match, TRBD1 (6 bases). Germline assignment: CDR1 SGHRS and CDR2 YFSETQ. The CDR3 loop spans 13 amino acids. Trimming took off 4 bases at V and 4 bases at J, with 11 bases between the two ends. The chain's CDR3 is CASSITGSYGYTF. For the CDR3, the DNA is TGCGCCAGCAGCATCACAGGGTCCTATGGCTACACCTTC.

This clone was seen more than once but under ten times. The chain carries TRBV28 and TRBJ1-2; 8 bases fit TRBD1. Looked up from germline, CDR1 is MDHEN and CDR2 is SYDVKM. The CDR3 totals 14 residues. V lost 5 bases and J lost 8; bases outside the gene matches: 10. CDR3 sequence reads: CASSLGQGWGGYTF. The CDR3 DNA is TGTGCCAGCAGTCTAGGACAGGGATGGGGAGGCTACACCTTC.

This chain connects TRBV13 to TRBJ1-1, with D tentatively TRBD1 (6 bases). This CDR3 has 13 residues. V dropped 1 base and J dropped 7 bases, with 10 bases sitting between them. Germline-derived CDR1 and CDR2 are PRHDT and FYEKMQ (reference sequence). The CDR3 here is CASSLDADSEAFF. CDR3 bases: TGTGCCAGCAGCTTAGACGCGGACAGTGAAGCTTTCTTT.

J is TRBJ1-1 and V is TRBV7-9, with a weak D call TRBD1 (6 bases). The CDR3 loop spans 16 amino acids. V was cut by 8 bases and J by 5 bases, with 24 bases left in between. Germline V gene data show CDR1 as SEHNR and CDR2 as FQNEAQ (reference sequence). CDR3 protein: CASELVGGERGTEAFF. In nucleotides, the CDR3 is TGTGCCAGCGAACTCGTGGGGGGGGAAAGGGGGACTGAAGCTTTCTTT.

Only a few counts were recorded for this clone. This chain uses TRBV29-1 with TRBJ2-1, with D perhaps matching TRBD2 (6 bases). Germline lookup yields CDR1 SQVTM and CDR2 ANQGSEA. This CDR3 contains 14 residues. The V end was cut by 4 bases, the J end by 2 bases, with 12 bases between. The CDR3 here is CSVVGGDPYNEQFF. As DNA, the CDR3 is TGCAGCGTTGTTGGCGGGGACCCCTACAATGAGCAGTTCTTC.

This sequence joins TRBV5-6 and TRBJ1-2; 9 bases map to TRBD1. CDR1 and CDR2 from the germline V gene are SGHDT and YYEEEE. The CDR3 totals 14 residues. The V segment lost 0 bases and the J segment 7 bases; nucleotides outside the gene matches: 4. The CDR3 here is CASSLEQGAVGYTF. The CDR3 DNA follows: TGTGCCAGCAGCTTGGAACAGGGGGCGGTTGGCTACACCTTC.

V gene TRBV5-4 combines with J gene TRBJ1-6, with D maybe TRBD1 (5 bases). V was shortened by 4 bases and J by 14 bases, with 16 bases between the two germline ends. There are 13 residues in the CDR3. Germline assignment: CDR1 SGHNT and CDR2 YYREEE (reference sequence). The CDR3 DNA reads TGTGCCAGCAGCCGGGACGCCGCGGGGGCCCTCCACTTT. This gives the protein CASSRDAAGALHF.

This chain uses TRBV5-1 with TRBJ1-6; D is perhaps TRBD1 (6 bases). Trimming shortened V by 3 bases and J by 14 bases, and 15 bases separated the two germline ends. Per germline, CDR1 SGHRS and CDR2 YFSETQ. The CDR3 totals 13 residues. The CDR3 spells CASSSGTRDTLHF. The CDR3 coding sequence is TGCGCCAGCAGCTCGGGGACCCGGGACACCCTCCACTTT.

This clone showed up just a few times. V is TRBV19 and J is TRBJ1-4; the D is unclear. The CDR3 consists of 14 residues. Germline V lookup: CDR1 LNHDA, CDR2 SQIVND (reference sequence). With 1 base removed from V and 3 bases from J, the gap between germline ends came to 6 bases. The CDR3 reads CASSIVTANEKLFF. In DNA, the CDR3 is TGTGCCAGTAGTATAGTAACGGCTAATGAAAAACTGTTTTTT.

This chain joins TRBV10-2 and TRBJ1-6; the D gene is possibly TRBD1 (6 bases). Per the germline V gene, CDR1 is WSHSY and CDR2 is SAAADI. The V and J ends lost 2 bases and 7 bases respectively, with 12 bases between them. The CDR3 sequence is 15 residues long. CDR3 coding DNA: TGCGCCAGCAGTGAGGCAGGGGCCTCGAATTCACCCCTCCACTTT. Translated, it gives CASSEAGASNSPLHF.

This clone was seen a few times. The CDR3 DNA follows: TGTGCCAGCAGTTTAATCCCCGGGAGGGGTGAGCAGTTCTTC. It specifies CASSLIPGRGEQFF. The V and J genes are TRBV13 and TRBJ2-1; 8 bases are shared with TRBD2. The ends lost 6 bases at V and 9 bases at J; junction bases unmatched: 10. Germline V lookup: CDR1 PRHDT, CDR2 FYEKMQ (reference sequence). The CDR3 spans 14 residues.